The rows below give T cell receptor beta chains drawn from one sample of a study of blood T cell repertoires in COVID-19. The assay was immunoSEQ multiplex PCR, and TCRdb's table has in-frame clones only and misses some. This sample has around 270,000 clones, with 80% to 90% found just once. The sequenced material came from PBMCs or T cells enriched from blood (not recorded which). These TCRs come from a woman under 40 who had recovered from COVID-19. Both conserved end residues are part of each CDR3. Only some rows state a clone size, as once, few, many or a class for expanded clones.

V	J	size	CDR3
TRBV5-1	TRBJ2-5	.	CASRFLFKTDQETQYF
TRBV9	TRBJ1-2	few	CASNPEGGRERGGYTF
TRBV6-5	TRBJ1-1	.	CASSYRNTEAFF
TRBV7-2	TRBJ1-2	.	CASSLDRGWDSNYGYTF
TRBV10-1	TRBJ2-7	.	CASSEGQYYEQYF
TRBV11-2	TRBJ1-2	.	CASRRLGDRGQGYTF
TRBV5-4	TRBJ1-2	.	CASSPDSNYGYTF
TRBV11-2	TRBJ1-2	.	CASSFNIYGYTF
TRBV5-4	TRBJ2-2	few	CASSLKGSGELFF
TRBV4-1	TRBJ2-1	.	CASSHGGLAVHEQFF
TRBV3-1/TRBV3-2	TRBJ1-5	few	CASSRRTGYGVQPQHF
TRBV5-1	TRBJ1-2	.	CASSLAQGTGYGYTF
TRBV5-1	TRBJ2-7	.	CASSSGLAGDEQYF
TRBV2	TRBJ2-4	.	CASSTTSGEVKNIQYF
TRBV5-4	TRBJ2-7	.	CASSFRTSGLYEQYF
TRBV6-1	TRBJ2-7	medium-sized	CASSEYQIRYEQYF
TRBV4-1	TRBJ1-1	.	CASSPDRVNTEAFF
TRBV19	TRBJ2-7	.	CASSWTGGGEQYF
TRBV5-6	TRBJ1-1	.	CASSPDRDTEAFF
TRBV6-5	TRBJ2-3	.	CASSPGGRPDTQYF
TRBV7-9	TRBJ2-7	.	CASSPTQVTYEQYF
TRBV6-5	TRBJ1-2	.	CASSYRTGPNYGYTF
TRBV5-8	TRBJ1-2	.	CASSSGYGYTF
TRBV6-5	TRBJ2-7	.	CASSLGGPGEQYF
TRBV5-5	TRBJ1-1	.	CASSWGDMNTEAFF
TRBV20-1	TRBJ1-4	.	CSASQGGLEKLFF
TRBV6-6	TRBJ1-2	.	CASSQVSGYGYTF
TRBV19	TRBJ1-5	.	CASSIWADLNQPQHF
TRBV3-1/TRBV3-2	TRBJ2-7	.	CASSPVLTGANEQYF
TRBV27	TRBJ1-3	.	CAGVGGSTSSGNTIYF
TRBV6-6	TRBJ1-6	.	CASTEIFQGANSPLHF
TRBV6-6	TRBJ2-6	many	CASSPQGALSGANVLTF
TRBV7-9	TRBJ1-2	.	CASSSLGEDYYGYTF
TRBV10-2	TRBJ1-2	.	CASSESRQGLGYTF
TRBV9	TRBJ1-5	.	CASSVGTGGRQPQHF
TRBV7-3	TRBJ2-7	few	CASSPNSGYEQYF
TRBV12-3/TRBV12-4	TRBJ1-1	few	CASSRPNTEAFF
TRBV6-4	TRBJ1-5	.	CASSDIQDKEEGNQPQHF
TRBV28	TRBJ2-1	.	CASSPTGGASLEQFF
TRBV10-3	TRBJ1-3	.	CAIRGDSFTRNTIYF
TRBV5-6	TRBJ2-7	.	CASSLRTSGSSYEQYF
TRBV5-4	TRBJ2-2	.	CASSARQGANGELFF
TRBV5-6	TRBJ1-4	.	CASSLEGVAEKLFF
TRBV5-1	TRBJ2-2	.	CASSFPGIELFF
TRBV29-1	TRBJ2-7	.	CSVDLADRYEQYF
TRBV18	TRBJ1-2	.	CASSPSGGNYGYTF
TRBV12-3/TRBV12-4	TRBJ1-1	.	CASSLGGSTEAFF
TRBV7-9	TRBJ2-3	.	CASSLRRFGAGVTDTQYF
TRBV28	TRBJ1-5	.	CASSFVRNQPQHF
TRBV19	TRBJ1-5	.	CASSLGQGSQPQHF
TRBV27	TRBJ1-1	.	CASSLVGVGEAFF
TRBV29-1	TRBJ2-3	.	CSVGNRNTDTQYF
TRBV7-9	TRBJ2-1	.	CASSLALAGGAGQFF
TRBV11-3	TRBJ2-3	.	CASSPLAGGTDTQYF
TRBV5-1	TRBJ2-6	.	CASSVTGSGANVLTF
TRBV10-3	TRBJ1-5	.	CASQRGQGDQPQHF
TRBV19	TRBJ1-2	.	CASSDTRRGYTF
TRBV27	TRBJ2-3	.	CASSLRGGFVTDTQYF
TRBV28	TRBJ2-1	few	CASSPSDAFYNEQFF